Listed below are T cell receptor beta chains from one sample, sequenced in a study of identical twins. From the 5' RACE reads, TCRdb called clonotypes with MiXCR, one entry per CDR3 protein. Of about 530,000 distinct CDR3 sequences detected, about 20% appear once; the ten largest clones hold about 0.5%. These sequences were also reported in another study, on yellow fever vaccine responses in identical twins.

Source material: CD4+ T cells sorted from blood. These receptors were obtained from a woman aged 18-35 years in good health. The CDR3 runs from the conserved cysteine through the conserved F or W. The D gene is left open where the match is weak. Size values are once, few and many counts, or a class for expanded clones, and some rows have none.

j_call | d_call | clone_size | v_call | cdr3_aa | cdr3_nt
TRBJ2-7 | . | few | TRBV5-5 | CASSTDSLDYEQYF | TGTGCCAGCAGCACGGACAGCTTGGACTACGAGCAGTACTTC
TRBJ2-5 | . | . | TRBV4-1 | CASSQGLVETQYF | TGCGCCAGCAGCCAAGGGCTAGTGGAGACCCAGTACTTC
TRBJ2-5 | . | . | TRBV10-3 | CAISESGLNQETQYF | TGTGCCATCAGTGAGTCCGGACTCAATCAAGAGACCCAGTACTTC
TRBJ2-1 | TRBD1 | few | TRBV7-9 | CASSHKQGFAYNEQFF | TGTGCCAGCAGCCACAAACAGGGGTTCGCCTACAATGAGCAGTTCTTC
TRBJ1-1 | TRBD1 | . | TRBV3-1 | CASSPQGAANTEAFF | TGTGCCAGCAGCCCACAGGGGGCCGCAAACACTGAAGCTTTCTTT
TRBJ2-7 | TRBD2 | few | TRBV10-3 | CAISRTSPYEQYF | TGTGCCATCAGCAGGACTAGCCCCTACGAGCAGTACTTC
TRBJ1-4 | . | . | TRBV24-1 | CATSNGPSEKLFF | TGTGCCACCAGTAACGGGCCGAGTGAAAAACTGTTTTTT
TRBJ2-3 | TRBD2 | . | TRBV5-1 | CASSRAASGSADTQYF | TGCGCCAGCAGCCGGGCCGCTAGCGGGAGTGCAGATACGCAGTATTTT
TRBJ2-1 | TRBD2 | few | TRBV12-5 | CASGLVLVASGIYNEQFF | TGTGCTAGTGGTTTGGTACTAGTGGCTAGCGGAATCTACAATGAGCAGTTCTTC
TRBJ1-5 | . | few | TRBV11-2 | CASSLDPDRRYSNQPQHF | TGTGCCAGCAGCTTAGACCCTGACAGGAGGTATAGCAATCAGCCCCAGCATTTT
TRBJ1-2 | . | few | TRBV10-3 | CAIGPGVIYGYTF | TGTGCCATAGGACCCGGAGTGATCTATGGCTACACCTTC
TRBJ2-5 | . | few | TRBV20-1 | CSAITPGWPQYF | TGCAGTGCTATTACCCCAGGGTGGCCCCAGTACTTC
TRBJ2-2 | . | . | TRBV20-1 | CSAPSAWGGELFF | TGCAGTGCCCCGTCGGCTTGGGGCGGGGAGCTGTTTTTT
TRBJ2-3 | . | . | TRBV12-3/TRBV12-4 | CASRGGLATDTQYF | TGTGCCAGCAGGGGGGGGCTAGCTACAGATACGCAGTATTTT
TRBJ2-1 | TRBD1 | . | TRBV27 | CASTDGTGYNEQFF | TGTGCCAGCACAGATGGGACAGGGTACAATGAGCAGTTCTTC
TRBJ2-3 | TRBD2 | few | TRBV5-1 | CASSPGRGGLDTQYF | TGCGCCAGCAGTCCAGGGCGGGGGGGCCTGGATACGCAGTATTTT
TRBJ1-2 | . | few | TRBV7-2 | CASSLAQGLAYGYTF | TGTGCCAGCAGCTTAGCTCAGGGGCTGGCCTATGGCTACACCTTC
TRBJ2-4 | . | few | TRBV6-5 | CASSLPETALAKNIQYF | TGTGCCAGCAGTCTCCCCGAGACTGCACTAGCCAAAAACATTCAGTACTTC
TRBJ2-1 | TRBD2 | few | TRBV5-5 | CASSFRREGPGQFF | TGTGCCAGCAGCTTTAGGCGGGAGGGCCCTGGGCAGTTCTTC
TRBJ2-1 | TRBD2 | . | TRBV15 | CATSRGGGGGDEQFF | TGTGCCACCAGCAGAGGGGGGGGTGGGGGAGATGAGCAGTTCTTC
TRBJ1-5 | . | . | TRBV12-3/TRBV12-4 | CASSFSGQGLGQPQHF | TGTGCCAGCAGCTTTAGCGGCCAGGGGTTAGGCCAGCCCCAGCATTTT
TRBJ1-4 | . | . | TRBV20-1 | CSASIPGRSNEKLFF | TGCAGTGCTAGTATCCCTGGCAGATCTAATGAAAAACTGTTTTTT
TRBJ1-1 | TRBD1 | . | TRBV5-1 | CASRMDRATEAFF | TGCGCCAGCAGGATGGACAGGGCCACTGAAGCTTTCTTT
TRBJ1-1 | . | . | TRBV20-1 | CSANRIEAFF | TGCAGTGCTAATCGGATCGAAGCTTTCTTT
TRBJ1-1 | . | few | TRBV29-1 | CSTNRNTEAFF | TGCAGCACCAATAGGAACACTGAAGCTTTCTTT
TRBJ2-7 | TRBD2 | . | TRBV12-3/TRBV12-4 | CASRRSGSAHDQYF | TGTGCCAGCAGACGAAGCGGGAGCGCCCACGATCAGTACTTC
TRBJ2-1 | TRBD2 | few | TRBV7-9 | CASSVSGLGHNEQFF | TGTGCCAGCAGCGTCTCCGGACTAGGACACAATGAGCAGTTCTTC
TRBJ2-4 | TRBD2 | few | TRBV12-3/TRBV12-4 | CASTRRLAGDWGKNIQYF | TGTGCCAGCACAAGACGACTAGCGGGAGATTGGGGGAAAAACATTCAGTACTTC
TRBJ1-1 | . | . | TRBV12-3/TRBV12-4 | CASRTLINEAFF | TGTGCCAGCAGGACACTGATTAATGAAGCTTTCTTT
TRBJ1-4 | . | few | TRBV7-6 | CASSPLRGNEKLFF | TGTGCCAGCAGCCCCTTAAGGGGGAATGAAAAACTGTTTTTT
TRBJ2-6 | . | . | TRBV5-1 | CASSHPDGPNSGANVLTF | TGCGCCAGCAGCCACCCGGACGGACCCAACTCTGGGGCCAACGTCCTGACTTTC
TRBJ1-6 | TRBD1 | few | TRBV28 | CASRGQHNSPLHF | TGTGCCAGCAGGGGACAGCATAATTCACCCCTCCACTTT
TRBJ2-5 | TRBD1 | few | TRBV5-1 | CASSFGQGAGETQYF | TGCGCCAGCAGCTTCGGACAGGGGGCTGGTGAGACCCAGTACTTC
TRBJ2-7 | . | few | TRBV20-1 | CSARFPGLASEQYF | TGCAGTGCTAGATTTCCGGGACTGGCCTCCGAGCAGTACTTC
TRBJ2-1 | . | . | TRBV2 | CASSESRDNEQFF | TGTGCCAGCAGTGAAAGCCGGGACAATGAGCAGTTCTTC
TRBJ1-1 | . | few | TRBV12-3/TRBV12-4 | CASSLGLGPNTEAFF | TGTGCCAGCAGTTTAGGGCTGGGACCAAACACTGAAGCTTTCTTT
TRBJ2-7 | TRBD1 | few | TRBV6-1 | CASRRGTGANEQYF | TGTGCCAGCAGAAGGGGGACAGGCGCGAACGAGCAGTACTTC
TRBJ2-1 | TRBD1 | few | TRBV3-1 | CASSPWGQVVNEQFF | TGTGCCAGCAGCCCTTGGGGACAGGTAGTCAATGAGCAGTTCTTC
TRBJ2-1 | . | many | TRBV12-3/TRBV12-4 | CASRLVGRGNEQFF | TGTGCCAGCAGGCTAGTGGGAAGGGGTAATGAGCAGTTCTTC
TRBJ1-1 | TRBD1 | . | TRBV7-2 | CASSLTRQGAAFF | TGTGCCAGCAGCTTAACCAGACAGGGTGCAGCTTTCTTT
TRBJ1-6 | TRBD1 | many | TRBV12-3/TRBV12-4 | CASSGDRGNSPLHF | TGTGCCAGCAGCGGGGACAGGGGGAATTCACCCCTCCACTTT
TRBJ2-2 | TRBD2 | few | TRBV27 | CASSLFSGGTYTGELFF | TGTGCCAGCAGTTTATTTAGCGGGGGCACTTACACCGGGGAGCTGTTTTTT
TRBJ2-1 | . | few | TRBV7-6 | CASSLSSTYNEQFF | TGTGCCAGCAGCTTAAGCAGTACCTACAATGAGCAGTTCTTC
TRBJ2-2 | . | . | TRBV7-8 | CASSRSDFSGELFF | TGTGCCAGCAGCAGATCCGACTTTTCCGGGGAGCTGTTTTTT
TRBJ2-3 | TRBD1 | few | TRBV29-1 | CSVTGGRQLPTDTQYF | TGCAGCGTAACAGGGGGTAGACAGCTACCCACAGATACGCAGTATTTT
TRBJ2-7 | . | few | TRBV12-3/TRBV12-4 | CASSAPQGAGYEQYF | TGTGCCAGCAGTGCCCCCCAGGGAGCCGGCTACGAGCAGTACTTC
TRBJ1-4 | . | few | TRBV7-9 | CASSLGGLWGEKLFF | TGTGCCAGCAGCTTAGGAGGTTTGTGGGGCGAAAAACTGTTTTTT
TRBJ2-2 | . | . | TRBV20-1 | CSARVASPNTGELFF | TGCAGTGCTAGAGTCGCTTCACCGAACACCGGGGAGCTGTTTTTT
TRBJ2-7 | TRBD2 | . | TRBV20-1 | CSGLAGGPADYYEQYF | TGCAGTGGGTTAGCGGGAGGGCCTGCAGACTACTACGAGCAGTACTTC
TRBJ1-2 | TRBD1 | . | TRBV7-9 | CASSPRRQGANYGYTF | TGTGCCAGCAGCCCCAGGAGACAGGGGGCGAACTATGGCTACACCTTC
TRBJ2-3 | . | . | TRBV7-3 | CASSLTPFGGIADTQYF | TGTGCCAGCAGCTTAACCCCCTTTGGGGGGATCGCAGATACGCAGTATTTT
TRBJ1-5 | . | few | TRBV12-3/TRBV12-4 | CASSLSQPQHF | TGTGCCAGCAGTTTAAGTCAGCCCCAGCATTTT